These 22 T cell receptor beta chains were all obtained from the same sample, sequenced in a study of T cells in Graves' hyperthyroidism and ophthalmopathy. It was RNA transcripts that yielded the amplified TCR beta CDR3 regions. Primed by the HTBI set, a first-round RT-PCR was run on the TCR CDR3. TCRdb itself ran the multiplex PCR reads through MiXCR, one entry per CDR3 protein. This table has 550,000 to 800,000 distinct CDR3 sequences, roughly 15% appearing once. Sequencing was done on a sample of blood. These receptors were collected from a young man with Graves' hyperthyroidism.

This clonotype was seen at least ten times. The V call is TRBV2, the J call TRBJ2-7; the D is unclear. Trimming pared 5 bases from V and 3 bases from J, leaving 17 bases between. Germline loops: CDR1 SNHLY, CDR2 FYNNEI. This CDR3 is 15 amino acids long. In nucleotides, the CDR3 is TGTGCCAGCAGTACTACTTGGATTTGGCGCTACGAGCAGTACTTC. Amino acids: CASSTTWIWRYEQYF.

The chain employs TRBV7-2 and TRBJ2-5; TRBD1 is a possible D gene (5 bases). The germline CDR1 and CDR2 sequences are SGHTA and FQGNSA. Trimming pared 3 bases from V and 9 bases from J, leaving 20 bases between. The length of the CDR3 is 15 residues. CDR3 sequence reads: CASSFPGGGPRAQYF. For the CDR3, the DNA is TGTGCCAGCAGCTTCCCTGGTGGCGGACCCAGGGCCCAGTACTTC.

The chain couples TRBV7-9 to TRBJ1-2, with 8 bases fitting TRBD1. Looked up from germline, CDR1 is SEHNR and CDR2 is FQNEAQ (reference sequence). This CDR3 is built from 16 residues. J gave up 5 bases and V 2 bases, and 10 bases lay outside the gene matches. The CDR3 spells CASSLTGQGIFYGYTF. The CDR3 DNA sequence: TGTGCCAGCAGCTTAACCGGACAGGGTATTTTTTATGGCTACACCTTC.

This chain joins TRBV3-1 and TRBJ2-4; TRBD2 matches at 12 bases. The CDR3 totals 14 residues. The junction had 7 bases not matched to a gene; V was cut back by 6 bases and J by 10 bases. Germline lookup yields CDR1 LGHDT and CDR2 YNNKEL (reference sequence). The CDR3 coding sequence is TGTGCCAGCAGTCTTGGACTAGCGGGAAGGATTCAGTACTTC. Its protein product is CASSLGLAGRIQYF.

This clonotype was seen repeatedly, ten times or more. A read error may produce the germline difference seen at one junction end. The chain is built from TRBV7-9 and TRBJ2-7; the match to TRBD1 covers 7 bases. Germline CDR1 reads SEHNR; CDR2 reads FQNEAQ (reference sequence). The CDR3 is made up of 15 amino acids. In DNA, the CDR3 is TGTGCCAGCAGCTCACCGACAGGGTTCTCCCACGAGCAGTACTTC. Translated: CASSSPTGFSHEQYF. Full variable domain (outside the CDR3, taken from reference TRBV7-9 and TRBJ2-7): DTGVSQNPRHKITKRGQNVTFRCDPISEHNRLYWYRQTLGQGPEFLTYFQNEAQLEKSRLLSDRFSAERPKGSFSTLEIQRTEQGDSAMYLCASSSPTGFSHEQYFGPGTRLTVT.

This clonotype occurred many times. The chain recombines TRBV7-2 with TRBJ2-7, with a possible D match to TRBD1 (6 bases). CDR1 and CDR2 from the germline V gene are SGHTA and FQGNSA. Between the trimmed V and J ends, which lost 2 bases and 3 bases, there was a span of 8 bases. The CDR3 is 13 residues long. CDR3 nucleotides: TGTGCCAGCAGCTTAAACAGGGACTACGAGCAGTACTTC. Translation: CASSLNRDYEQYF.

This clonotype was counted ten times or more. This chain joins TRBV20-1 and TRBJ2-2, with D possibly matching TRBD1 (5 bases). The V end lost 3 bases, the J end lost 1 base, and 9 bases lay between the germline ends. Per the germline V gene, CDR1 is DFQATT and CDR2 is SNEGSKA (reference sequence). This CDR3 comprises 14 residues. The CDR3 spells CSARGQGNTGELFF. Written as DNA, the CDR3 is TGCAGTGCTAGGGGGCAGGGGAACACCGGGGAGCTGTTTTTT.

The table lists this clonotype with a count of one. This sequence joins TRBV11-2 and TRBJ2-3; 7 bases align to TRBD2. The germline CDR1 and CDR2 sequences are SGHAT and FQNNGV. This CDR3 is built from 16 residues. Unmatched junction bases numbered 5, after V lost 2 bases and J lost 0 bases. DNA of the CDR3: TGTGCCAGCAGCTTAAACGCGGGAGTAAGCACAGATACGCAGTATTTT. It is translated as CASSLNAGVSTDTQYF.

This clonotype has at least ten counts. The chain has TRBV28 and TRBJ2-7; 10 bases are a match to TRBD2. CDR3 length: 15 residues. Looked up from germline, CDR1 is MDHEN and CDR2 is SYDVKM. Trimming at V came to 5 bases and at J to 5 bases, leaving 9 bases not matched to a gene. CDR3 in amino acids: CASSSRGAGGDEQYF. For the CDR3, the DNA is TGTGCCAGCAGTAGTAGGGGAGCGGGAGGGGACGAGCAGTACTTC.

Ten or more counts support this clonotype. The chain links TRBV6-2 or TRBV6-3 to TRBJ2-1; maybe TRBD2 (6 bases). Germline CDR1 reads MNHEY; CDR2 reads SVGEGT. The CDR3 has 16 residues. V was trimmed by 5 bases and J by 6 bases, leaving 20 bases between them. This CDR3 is CASSTWSSGDLNEQFF. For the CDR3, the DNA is TGTGCCAGCAGTACCTGGAGTAGCGGAGACCTCAATGAGCAGTTCTTC.

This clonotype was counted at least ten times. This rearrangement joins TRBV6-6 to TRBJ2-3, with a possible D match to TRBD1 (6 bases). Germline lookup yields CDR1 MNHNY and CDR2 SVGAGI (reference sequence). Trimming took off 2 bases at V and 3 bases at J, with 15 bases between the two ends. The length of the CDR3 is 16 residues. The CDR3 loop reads CASSYGSGVLTDTQYF. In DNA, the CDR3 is TGTGCCAGCAGTTACGGGTCAGGGGTGTTGACAGATACGCAGTATTTT.

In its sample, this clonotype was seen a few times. CDR3 in DNA: TGCAGTGCTAGTAGGGCTAGCGGGAGTTCCAATGAGCAGTTCTTC. Translating gives CSASRASGSSNEQFF. The chain employs TRBV20-1 and TRBJ2-1, with 10 bases that match TRBD2. CDR1 is DFQATT, CDR2 SNEGSKA, per germline (reference sequence). Trimming took 3 bases from V and 6 from J; bases not matched to a gene: 8. This CDR3 has 15 residues.

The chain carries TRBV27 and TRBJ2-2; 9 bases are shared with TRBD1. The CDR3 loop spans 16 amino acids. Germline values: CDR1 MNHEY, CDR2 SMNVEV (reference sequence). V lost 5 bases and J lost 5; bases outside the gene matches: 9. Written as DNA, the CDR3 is TGTGCCAGCAGTCCACTCGACAGGGGGGAGACCGGGGAGCTGTTTTTT. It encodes CASSPLDRGETGELFF.

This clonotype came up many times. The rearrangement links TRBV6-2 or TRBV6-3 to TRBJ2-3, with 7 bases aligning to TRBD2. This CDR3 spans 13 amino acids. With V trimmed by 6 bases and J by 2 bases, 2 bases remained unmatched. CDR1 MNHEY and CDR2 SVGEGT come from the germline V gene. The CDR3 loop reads CASRGGATDTQYF. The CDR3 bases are TGTGCCAGCAGGGGAGGGGCCACAGATACGCAGTATTTT.

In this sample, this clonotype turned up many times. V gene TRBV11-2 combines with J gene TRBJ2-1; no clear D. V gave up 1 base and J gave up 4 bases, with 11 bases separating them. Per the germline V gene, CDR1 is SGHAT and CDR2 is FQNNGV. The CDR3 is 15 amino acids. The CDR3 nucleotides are TGTGCCAGCAGCTTAGGTGGAGCTAGGTACAATGAGCAGTTCTTC. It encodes CASSLGGARYNEQFF.

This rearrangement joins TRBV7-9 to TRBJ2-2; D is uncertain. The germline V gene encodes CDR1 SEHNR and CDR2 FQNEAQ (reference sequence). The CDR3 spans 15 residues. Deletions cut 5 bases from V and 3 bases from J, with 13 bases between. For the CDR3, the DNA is TGTGCCAGCAGCCGAAGGGCCCTAGACACCGGGGAGCTGTTTTTT. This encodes CASSRRALDTGELFF.

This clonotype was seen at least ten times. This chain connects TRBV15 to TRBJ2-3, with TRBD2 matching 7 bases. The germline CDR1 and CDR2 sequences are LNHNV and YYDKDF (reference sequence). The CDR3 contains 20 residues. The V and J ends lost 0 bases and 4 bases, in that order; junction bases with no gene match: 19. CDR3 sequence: CATSRELVRGGGRGADTQYF. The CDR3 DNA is TGTGCCACCAGCAGAGAATTGGTTCGGGGAGGCGGGAGAGGCGCAGATACGCAGTATTTT.

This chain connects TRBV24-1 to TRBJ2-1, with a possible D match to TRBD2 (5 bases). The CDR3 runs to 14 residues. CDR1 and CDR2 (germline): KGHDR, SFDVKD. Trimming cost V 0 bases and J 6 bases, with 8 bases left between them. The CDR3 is CATSDLQGSNEQFF. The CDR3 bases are TGTGCCACCAGTGATTTGCAAGGGAGCAATGAGCAGTTCTTC.

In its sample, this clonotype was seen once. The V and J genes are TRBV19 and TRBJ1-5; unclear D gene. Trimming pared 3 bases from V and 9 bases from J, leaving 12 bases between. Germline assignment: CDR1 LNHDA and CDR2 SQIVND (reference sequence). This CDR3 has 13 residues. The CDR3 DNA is TGTGCCAGTAGTATCGACCTACTCAGGCCCCAGCATTTT. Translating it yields CASSIDLLRPQHF.

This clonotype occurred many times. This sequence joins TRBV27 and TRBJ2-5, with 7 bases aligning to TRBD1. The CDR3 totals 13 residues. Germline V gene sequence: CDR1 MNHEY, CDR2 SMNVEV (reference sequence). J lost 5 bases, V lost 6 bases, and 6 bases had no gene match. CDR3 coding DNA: TGTGCCAGCAGAAAAGACAGGGCCGAGACCCAGTACTTC. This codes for CASRKDRAETQYF.

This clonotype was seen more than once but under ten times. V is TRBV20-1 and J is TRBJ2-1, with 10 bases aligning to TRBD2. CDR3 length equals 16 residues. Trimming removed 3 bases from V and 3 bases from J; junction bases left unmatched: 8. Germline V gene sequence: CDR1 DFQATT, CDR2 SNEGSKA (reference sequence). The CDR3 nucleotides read TGCAGTGCTAGGAGTTTTCTAGCGGGAGTCTACAATGAGCAGTTCTTC. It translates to CSARSFLAGVYNEQFF.

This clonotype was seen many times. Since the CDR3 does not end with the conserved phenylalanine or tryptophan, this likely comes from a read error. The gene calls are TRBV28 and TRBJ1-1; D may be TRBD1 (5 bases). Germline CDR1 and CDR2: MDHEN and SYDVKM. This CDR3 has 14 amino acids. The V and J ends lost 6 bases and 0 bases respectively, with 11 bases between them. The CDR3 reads CASSPRQLNTEAFL. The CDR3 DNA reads TGTGCCAGCAGCCCTCGACAGCTGAACACTGAAGCTTTCCTT.